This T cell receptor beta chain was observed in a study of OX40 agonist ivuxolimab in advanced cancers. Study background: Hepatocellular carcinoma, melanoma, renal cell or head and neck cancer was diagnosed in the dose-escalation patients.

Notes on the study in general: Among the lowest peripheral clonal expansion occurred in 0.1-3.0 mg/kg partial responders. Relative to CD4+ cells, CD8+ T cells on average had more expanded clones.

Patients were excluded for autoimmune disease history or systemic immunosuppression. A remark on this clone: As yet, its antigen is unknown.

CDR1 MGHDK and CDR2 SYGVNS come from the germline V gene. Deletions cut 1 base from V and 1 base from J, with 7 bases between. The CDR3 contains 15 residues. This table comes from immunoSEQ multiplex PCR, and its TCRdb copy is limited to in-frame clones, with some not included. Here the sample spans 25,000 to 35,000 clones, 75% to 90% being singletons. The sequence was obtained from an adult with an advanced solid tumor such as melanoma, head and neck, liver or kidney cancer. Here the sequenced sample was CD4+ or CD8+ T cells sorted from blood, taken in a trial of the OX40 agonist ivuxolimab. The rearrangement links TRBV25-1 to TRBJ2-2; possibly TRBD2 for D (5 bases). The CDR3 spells CASSELGGNTGELFF. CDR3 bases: TGTGCCAGCAGTGAATTAGGAGGGAACACCGGGGAGCTGTTTTTT.